Shown below are 3 T cell receptor beta chains from a single sample sequenced in a study of T-cell memory formation after mild COVID-19. TCRdb itself ran the 5' RACE reads through MiXCR, one entry per CDR3 protein. The table has tens of thousands of distinct CDR3 sequences, under 7.5% seen once. Sequenced sample: PBMCs or a T cell subset sorted from them (not recorded which). These receptors originate from a man aged 18 to 29 who had mild COVID-19 (a few samples of this study predate the infection). Cell type and time point are not known.

This clonotype has a count of ten or more. The chain is built from TRBV15 and TRBJ2-3, with TRBD2 matching over 8 bases. This CDR3 region has 16 residues. The trim removed 1 base at V and 2 bases at J, leaving 5 bases unmatched. The germline CDR1 and CDR2 sequences are LNHNV and YYDKDF (reference sequence). In DNA, the CDR3 is TGTGCCACCAGCAGAGTGGGCGGGGGGAACACAGATACGCAGTATTTT. The encoded protein is CATSRVGGGNTDTQYF.

This clonotype was detected ten times or more. The V gene is TRBV7-2, the J gene TRBJ2-5, with 7 bases that match TRBD1. The ends lost 5 bases at V and 2 bases at J; junction bases unmatched: 5. The CDR3 is 14 amino acids. The germline V gene has CDR1 SGHTA and CDR2 FQGNSA. CDR3 sequence: CASSLEGQQETQYF. CDR3 bases: TGTGCCAGCAGCCTAGAGGGACAGCAAGAGACCCAGTACTTC.

The gene calls are TRBV4-2 and TRBJ1-3; D not resolved. CDR3 length: 13 residues. Germline CDR1 LGHNA, CDR2 YNFKEQ. The V and J ends lost 0 bases and 6 bases respectively, with 6 bases between them. The CDR3 region has the DNA TGTGCCAGCAGCCAAGATCGGCAAAACACCATATATTTT. This gives the protein CASSQDRQNTIYF.